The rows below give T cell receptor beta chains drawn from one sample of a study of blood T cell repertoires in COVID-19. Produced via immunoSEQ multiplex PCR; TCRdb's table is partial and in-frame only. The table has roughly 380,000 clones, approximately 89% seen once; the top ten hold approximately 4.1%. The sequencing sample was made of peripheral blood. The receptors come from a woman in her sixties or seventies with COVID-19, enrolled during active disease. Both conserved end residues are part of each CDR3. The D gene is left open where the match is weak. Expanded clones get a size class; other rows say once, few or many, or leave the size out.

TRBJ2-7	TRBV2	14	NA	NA	CASSTTVLSYEQYF	TGTGCCAGCAGTACCACAGTCCTCTCCTACGAGCAGTACTTC
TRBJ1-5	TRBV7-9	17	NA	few	CASSLGGTGGQVQPQHF	TGTGCCAGCAGCTTAGGGGGGACGGGGGGTCAAGTACAGCCCCAGCATTTT
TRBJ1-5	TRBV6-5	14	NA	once	CASTPDSLVQPQHF	TGTGCCAGCACTCCTGACAGTCTCGTACAGCCCCAGCATTTT
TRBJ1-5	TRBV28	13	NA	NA	CASKWGPDQPQHF	TGTGCCAGCAAATGGGGGCCTGATCAGCCCCAGCATTTT
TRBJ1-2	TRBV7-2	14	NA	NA	CASSLVGGSKGYTF	TGTGCCAGCAGCTTAGTGGGGGGATCAAAAGGCTACACCTTC
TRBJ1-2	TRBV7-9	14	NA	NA	CASSLAPSEGGYTF	TGTGCCAGCAGCTTAGCCCCCTCCGAGGGTGGCTACACCTTC
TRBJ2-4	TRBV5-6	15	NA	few	CASSLDPGYKNIQYF	TGTGCCAGCAGCTTGGATCCGGGTTACAAAAACATTCAGTACTTC
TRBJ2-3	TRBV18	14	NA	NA	CASSSSGKTDTQYF	TGTGCCAGCTCATCGTCGGGGAAAACAGATACGCAGTATTTT
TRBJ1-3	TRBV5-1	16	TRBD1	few	CASSLAGTVGGNTIYF	TGCGCCAGCAGCTTGGCCGGGACAGTTGGAGGAAACACCATATATTTT
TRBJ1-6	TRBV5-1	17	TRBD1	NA	CASSLTTRTGSSSPLHF	TGCGCCAGCAGCCTGACAACAAGGACAGGGAGCAGTTCACCCCTCCACTTT
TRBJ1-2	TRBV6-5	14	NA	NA	CASSYRQANYGYTF	TGTGCCAGCAGTTACCGTCAGGCTAACTATGGCTACACCTTC
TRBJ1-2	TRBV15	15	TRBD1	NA	CATSRQNRGPYGYTF	TGTGCCACCAGCAGACAAAACAGGGGCCCCTATGGCTACACCTTC
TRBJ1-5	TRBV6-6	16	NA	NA	CASSRTSDSRKQPQHF	TGTGCCAGCAGTCGAACCTCGGACAGCCGAAAACAGCCCCAGCATTTT
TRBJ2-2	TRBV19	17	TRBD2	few	CASRALSSGGAAGELFF	TGTGCCAGTAGGGCCCTATCTAGCGGGGGGGCCGCCGGGGAGCTGTTTTTT
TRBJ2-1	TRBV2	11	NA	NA	CASRDQGEQFF	TGTGCCAGCAGGGATCAGGGTGAGCAGTTCTTC
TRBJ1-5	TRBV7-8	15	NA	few	CASSLGPGSNQPQHF	TGTGCCAGCAGCTTAGGGCCGGGTAGCAATCAGCCCCAGCATTTT
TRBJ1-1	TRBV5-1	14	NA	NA	CASSLGLVNTEAFF	TGCGCCAGCAGCTTGGGGCTCGTGAACACTGAAGCTTTCTTT